The 5 T cell receptor beta chains reported below all come from one sample, sequenced in a study of CD8 T cells in ankylosing spondylitis. TCRdb used MiXCR to reprocess the 5' RACE reads, holding one entry per CDR3 protein. Of hundreds of thousands of distinct CDR3 sequences detected, around 20% appear once; the ten largest clones hold around 8%. Sequencing used blood, either unsorted or a sorted T cell fraction (not recorded which). The receptors were gathered from a male donor with ankylosing spondylitis or in good health (not recorded which).

The chain carries TRBV3-1 and TRBJ2-4; D could derive from TRBD1 or TRBD2 (6 bases each). The CDR3 extends over 14 amino acids. Trimming removed 5 bases from V and 8 bases from J, with 16 bases in between. Germline lookup yields CDR1 LGHDT and CDR2 YNNKEL (reference sequence). The CDR3 coding sequence is TGTGCCAGCAGCAATAAAGGGGGGTGGGACATTCAGTACTTC. As protein: CASSNKGGWDIQYF.

In its sample, this clonotype was seen a few times. The chain employs TRBV5-1 and TRBJ2-5, with no clear D. CDR1 is SGHRS and CDR2 is YFSETQ in the germline V gene. The CDR3 loop spans 14 amino acids. The V end was cut by 0 bases, the J end by 2 bases, with 8 bases between. CDR3 amino acids: CASSLGGLQETQYF. CDR3 nucleotide sequence: TGCGCCAGCAGCTTGGGTGGCCTGCAAGAGACCCAGTACTTC.

This clonotype occurred many times. The chain joins TRBV12-3 or TRBV12-4 to TRBJ2-3; possible D gene TRBD1, 6 bases. Trimming removed 1 base at V and 2 bases at J, with 16 bases between. The CDR3 runs 17 residues. CDR3 protein: CASSLVWLQGDTDTQYF. As DNA, the CDR3 is TGTGCCAGCAGTTTAGTGTGGCTACAGGGAGACACAGATACGCAGTATTTT.

V gene TRBV27 combines with J gene TRBJ1-1, with 7 bases lining up with TRBD1. CDR3 size: 19 residues. CDR1 and CDR2 from the germline V gene are MNHEY and SMNVEV (reference sequence). Trimming removed 5 bases from V and 0 bases from J; junction bases left unmatched: 18. CDR3 amino acids: CASSPNPRTGRSMNTEAFF. The CDR3 region has the DNA TGTGCCAGCAGTCCTAATCCAAGGACAGGCCGGTCCATGAACACTGAAGCTTTCTTT.

The chain combines TRBV7-2 with TRBJ2-3, with 12 nucleotides matching TRBD2. The CDR3 consists of 17 residues. Unmatched junction bases numbered 8, after V lost 5 bases and J lost 2 bases. Germline V gene sequence: CDR1 SGHTA, CDR2 FQGNSA. CDR3 in DNA: TGTGCCAGCAGCCACGGACTAGCGGGGTCAAACACAGATACGCAGTATTTT. Translating it yields CASSHGLAGSNTDTQYF. The full variable domain, with the rest looked up from reference TRBV7-2 and TRBJ2-3, is GAGVSQSPSNKVTEKGKDVELRCDPISGHTALYWYRQSLGQGLEFLIYFQGNSAPDKSGLPSDRFSAERTGGSVSTLTIQRTQQEDSAVYLCASSHGLAGSNTDTQYFGPGTRLTVL.